These 6 T cell receptor beta chains originate from one sample sequenced in a study of CD8 T cells in ankylosing spondylitis (dated by TCRdb to about 2017). Receptor amplification or capture employed 5' RACE. TCRdb records Illumina HiSeq 2500 as the sequencer. The public reads were reanalyzed by TCRdb: fastp trimming at Q25, MiXCR alignment, in-frame beta chains only. Entries that share a CDR3 protein sequence are merged under the most common genes and DNA. This sample has tens of thousands of distinct CDR3 sequences in its table, and under 40% of those were observed once. The ten most abundant clones make up roughly 44% of the sample. Sequences were obtained from synovial fluid, either unsorted or a sorted T cell fraction (not recorded which). The receptor source for this set is a male donor with ankylosing spondylitis.

The CDR3, as DNA: TGCAGTGCTATATATAGTGAAGCTTTCTTT. Protein sequence: CSAIYSEAFF. The chain employs TRBV20-1 and TRBJ1-1; D gene ambiguous. Germline V CDR1 and CDR2: DFQATT, SNEGSKA (reference sequence). This CDR3 is built from 10 residues. V shed 4 bases and J shed 7 bases, with 7 bases lying between them.

This clonotype was counted only a few times. The chain joins TRBV6-6 to TRBJ2-7, with 9 nucleotides matching TRBD2. Germline trimming cut 5 bases from V and 4 bases from J; bases unmatched to any gene: 0. Germline values: CDR1 MNHNY, CDR2 SVGAGI (reference sequence). The CDR3 spans 12 residues. This chain's CDR3 is CASSTSGYEQYF. The CDR3 DNA reads TGTGCCAGCAGTACTAGCGGGTACGAGCAGTACTTC.

The chain couples TRBV27 to TRBJ1-1, with 9 bases identical to TRBD1. V shed 5 bases, J shed 0 bases, and the junction held 4 bases outside the gene matches. The CDR3 runs 15 residues. CDR1 is MNHEY, CDR2 SMNVEV, per germline (reference sequence). The CDR3 region is CASSPTGGMNTEAFF. As DNA, the CDR3 is TGTGCCAGCAGTCCGACAGGGGGAATGAACACTGAAGCTTTCTTT.

This clonotype was counted only a few times. The rearrangement links TRBV4-1 to TRBJ2-2, with 7 bases identical to TRBD2. This CDR3 spans 15 amino acids. Germline V CDR1 and CDR2: MGHRA, YSYEKL. V was clipped by 4 bases and J by 7 bases; unmatched bases: 9. The CDR3 nucleotides read TGCGCCAGCAGCCCATCAGCGGGATACGTCGGGGAGCTGTTTTTT. This encodes CASSPSAGYVGELFF.

There are a few counts of this clonotype. The CDR3 nucleotides read TGCGCCAGCAGCCAAGAGCTGGGCTATGGCTACACCTTC. Its translation is CASSQELGYGYTF. The genes are TRBV4-1 and TRBJ1-2; the D is unclear. This CDR3 region has 13 residues. Germline V gene lookup returns CDR1 MGHRA and CDR2 YSYEKL. Trimming removed 0 bases at V and 4 bases at J, with 6 bases between.

This clonotype showed up just once. The rearrangement links TRBV6-2 or TRBV6-3 to TRBJ2-1; tentative D call: TRBD2 (5 bases). The CDR3 totals 12 residues. Germline CDR1 MNHEY, CDR2 SVGEGT. Trimming took 11 bases from V and 5 from J, leaving 13 bases between them. In DNA form, the CDR3 reads TGTGCCGCAAAAGCGGTAGACAATGAGCAGTTCTTC. It codes for CAAKAVDNEQFF.